This TCR beta chain is drawn from a study of beta chain features in type 1 diabetes. Every isolated RNA sample was fully reverse transcribed, so sequencing captured expressed TCRB transcripts. The data were produced by immunoSEQ multiplex PCR, yet TCRdb's version contains in-frame clones alone and is incomplete. The sample shows more than 95,000 clones, approximately 30% of them seen only once. This clone turned up a few times. The antigen is undetermined. Germline lookup yields CDR1 MRHNA and CDR2 SNTAGT. Trimming removed 9 bases from V and 4 bases from J, with 21 bases in between. This CDR3 has 15 amino acids. Study-wide points: Shorter TCRB CDR3s, moderately but significantly so, marked every one of the four CD4+ subsets in Type 1 diabetes patients.

Sequenced sample: central memory CD4+ T cells from blood. This TCR came from a woman aged 18-29 years with type 1 diabetes. This rearrangement joins TRBV6-4 to TRBJ2-5; TRBD1 might be the D (6 bases). CDR3 DNA sequence: TGTGCCAGACCCCACAGGGAACGGTTGCGAGAGACCCAGTACTTC. Protein: CARPHRERLRETQYF.